A single sample is the source of the 29 T cell receptor beta chains below, sequenced in a study of graft-versus-host responses after intestinal transplantation. The data were produced by immunoSEQ multiplex PCR, yet TCRdb's version contains in-frame clones alone and is incomplete. Of 98,000 or so clones listed, 86% are singletons. The sequenced sample was PBMCs, obtained 255 days after intestinal transplant. The receptor set was obtained from a human patient who received an intestinal transplant, so some T cells may come from the graft donor.

The chain combines TRBV23-1 with TRBJ1-4; D is undetermined. TRBV23-1 is sorted into the ORF group, with uncertain function. This CDR3 has 19 residues. V lost 2 bases and J 8 bases, leaving 27 bases between the germline ends. CDR3 protein: CASSQDHSKQFPINEKLFF. The CDR3 nucleotides are TGCGCCAGCAGTCAAGACCATTCCAAACAGTTCCCTATTAACGAAAAACTGTTTTTT.

The chain has TRBV10-2 and TRBJ2-7; 10 bases agree with TRBD2. J lost 4 bases, V lost 6 bases, and 3 bases had no gene match. CDR3 size: 13 residues. The V gene's germline CDR1 is WSHSY and CDR2 SAAADI. This chain's CDR3 is CASRAGGGYEQYF. In DNA form, the CDR3 reads TGCGCCAGCAGAGCGGGAGGGGGGTACGAGCAGTACTTC.

The chain links TRBV7-8 to TRBJ1-2, with 7 bases lining up with TRBD1. This CDR3 region has 13 residues. The V gene's germline CDR1 is SGHVS and CDR2 FQNEAQ. J gave up 8 bases and V 5 bases, and 8 bases lay outside the gene matches. As DNA, the CDR3 is TGTGCCAGCAGCGTTGACAGGGTAGGAGGCTACACCTTC. This codes for CASSVDRVGGYTF.

The rearrangement links TRBV5-1 to TRBJ2-1, with TRBD1 identical over 7 bases. The V gene's germline CDR1 is SGHRS and CDR2 YFSETQ. J gave up 8 bases and V 6 bases, and 11 bases lay outside the gene matches. The CDR3 has 14 residues. CDR3 coding DNA: TGCGCCAGCAAGAGACAGGGTTTGGGCCATGAGCAGTTCTTC. Translated, it gives CASKRQGLGHEQFF.

This sequence joins TRBV6-1 and TRBJ1-2; unclear D gene. Trimming left V 2 bases short and J 0 bases short, with 4 bases between. Looked up from germline, CDR1 is MNHNS and CDR2 is SASEGT. The CDR3 is 13 residues long. This chain's CDR3 is CASSETPNYGYTF. In nucleotides, the CDR3 is TGTGCCAGCAGTGAAACCCCTAACTATGGCTACACCTTC.

This chain joins TRBV29-1 and TRBJ2-5; TRBD1 is a possible D gene (6 bases). The CDR3 is 12 amino acids. Germline V gives CDR1 SQVTM, CDR2 ANQGSEA. V lost 8 bases and J lost 5, with 15 bases in between. This chain's CDR3 is CSSKTGLETQYF. The CDR3, as DNA: TGCAGCTCTAAGACAGGTTTGGAGACCCAGTACTTC. Complete variable domain (other parts from reference TRBV29-1 and TRBJ2-5): SAVISQKPSRDICQRGTSLTIQCQVDSQVTMMFWYRQQPGQSLTLIATANQGSEATYESGFVIDKFPISRPNLTFSTLTVSNMSPEDSSIYLCSSKTGLETQYFGPGTRLLVL.

The rearrangement joins TRBV7-9 to TRBJ1-2, with D possibly TRBD1 on 5 matching bases. This CDR3 has 15 amino acids. With 3 bases removed from V and 2 bases from J, the gap between germline ends came to 13 bases. Germline V gene lookup returns CDR1 SEHNR and CDR2 FQNEAQ (reference sequence). The CDR3 DNA follows: TGTGCCAGCAGCTTCGAGGGACTGCCCAACTATGGCTACACCTTC. It yields the protein CASSFEGLPNYGYTF.

The V and J genes are TRBV5-1 and TRBJ1-2; a weak D match, TRBD1 (5 bases). The CDR3 covers 14 residues. Germline V gene sequence: CDR1 SGHRS, CDR2 YFSETQ. The V gene lost 4 bases and the J gene lost 8 bases, with 18 bases spanning the gap. The CDR3 loop is CASSRDSTGSGYTF. In nucleotides, the CDR3 is TGCGCCAGCAGCAGGGACTCGACCGGCTCCGGCTACACCTTC.

The chain is built from TRBV5-6 and TRBJ1-2; D not resolved. Trimming stripped 2 bases from V and 3 bases from J, with 5 bases between. The CDR3 is 12 amino acids. Germline assignment: CDR1 SGHDT and CDR2 YYEEEE. This CDR3 reads CASSFNDYGYTF. CDR3 nucleotides: TGTGCCAGCAGCTTTAACGACTATGGCTACACCTTC. Full variable domain (remainder filled in from reference TRBV5-6 and TRBJ1-2): DAGVTQSPTHLIKTRGQQVTLRCSPKSGHDTVSWYQQALGQGPQFIFQYYEEEERQRGNFPDRFSGHQFPNYSSELNVNALLLGDSALYLCASSFNDYGYTFGSGTRLTVV.

This clone was seen once. The chain uses TRBV4-1 and TRBJ1-5, with TRBD1 as a possible D gene (6 bases). Germline assignment: CDR1 MGHRA and CDR2 YSYEKL. V lost 0 bases, J lost 9 bases, and 18 bases lay in between. This CDR3 spans 16 amino acids. CDR3 in DNA: TGCGCCAGCAGCCAAGAGCCGGACAGAGAGCACGGGCCCCAGCATTTT. Protein product: CASSQEPDREHGPQHF.

This chain uses TRBV19 with TRBJ1-1; a weak D match, TRBD1 (6 bases). Trimming stripped 5 bases from V and 4 bases from J, with 29 bases between. Per the germline V gene, CDR1 is LNHDA and CDR2 is SQIVND (reference sequence). This CDR3 region has 19 residues. CDR3: CASSPPGARGDLLITEAFF. CDR3 DNA sequence: TGTGCCAGTAGTCCCCCGGGGGCCAGGGGTGACCTCTTGATCACTGAAGCTTTCTTT.

V and J are TRBV5-4 and TRBJ2-2; TRBD1 matches 12 bases. V shed 4 bases, J shed 1 base, and the junction held 11 bases outside the gene matches. The CDR3 spans 19 residues. Germline CDR1 and CDR2: SGHNT and YYREEE (reference sequence). CDR3 sequence (DNA): TGTGCCAGCAGCCCTCCGGGACAGGGGGCTCGCCTGAACACCGGGGAGCTGTTTTTT. Amino acids: CASSPPGQGARLNTGELFF.

This chain links TRBV18 with TRBJ1-1; 7 nucleotides line up with TRBD1. Trimming took 4 bases from V and 4 from J; bases not matched to a gene: 6. Germline CDR1 and CDR2: KGHSH and LQKENI. The CDR3 is 14 residues long. CDR3 region: CASSLTTGTTEAFF. CDR3 sequence (DNA): TGTGCCAGCTCACTCACGACAGGGACCACTGAAGCTTTCTTT.

The chain links TRBV4-1 to TRBJ1-2, with D possibly matching TRBD1 (5 bases). The V end was cut by 3 bases, the J end by 12 bases, with 20 bases between. The V gene's germline CDR1 is MGHRA and CDR2 YSYEKL. This CDR3 is built from 14 residues. CDR3: CASSQGVVGPIDTF. The CDR3 nucleotides read TGCGCCAGCAGCCAGGGGGTAGTGGGACCCATTGACACCTTC.

The J gene is TRBJ1-2, the V gene TRBV4-2; D is unclear. CDR1 is LGHNA and CDR2 is YNFKEQ in the germline V gene. The CDR3 loop spans 14 amino acids. The V and J ends lost 0 bases and 10 bases respectively, with 15 bases between them. The CDR3 sequence: CASSQDGRVRDYTF. The CDR3 DNA follows: TGTGCCAGCAGCCAAGACGGGCGGGTGAGAGACTACACCTTC.

This clone has more than one count but fewer than ten. The chain recombines TRBV6-1 with TRBJ2-7; the match to TRBD2 covers 13 bases. The germline V gene has CDR1 MNHNS and CDR2 SASEGT. The CDR3 has 15 amino acids. V was pared by 2 bases and J by 4 bases, with 2 bases of the junction left unmatched. The CDR3 DNA reads as TGTGCCAGCAGTGAACAGACTAGCGGGGGGTACGAGCAGTACTTC. Its protein product is CASSEQTSGGYEQYF.

The CDR3 coding sequence is TGTGCCAGCAGCTTGACAGGGGGCACCGGGGAGCTGTTTTTT. This translates into CASSLTGGTGELFF. The J gene is TRBJ2-2, the V gene TRBV5-6, with 8 bases that match TRBD1. With 1 base clipped from V and 4 bases from J, the junction kept 0 bases outside the gene matches. Germline V gene lookup returns CDR1 SGHDT and CDR2 YYEEEE. The CDR3 sequence is 14 residues long.

The V call is TRBV28, the J call TRBJ1-5; D unresolved. V lost 2 bases to trimming and J lost 6 bases, with 5 bases between them. There are 12 residues in the CDR3. Germline V lookup: CDR1 MDHEN, CDR2 SYDVKM. CDR3 sequence reads: CASSLNRQPQHF. As DNA, the CDR3 is TGTGCCAGCAGTTTAAACCGTCAGCCCCAGCATTTT.

The chain has TRBV6-1 and TRBJ1-4; 7 nucleotides match TRBD1. The CDR3 runs to 13 residues. CDR1 is MNHNS, CDR2 SASEGT, per germline. The junction had 10 bases not matched to a gene; V was cut back by 5 bases and J by 13 bases. CDR3 in amino acids: CASSKDRDGRLFF. CDR3 nucleotide sequence: TGTGCCAGCAGTAAAGACAGGGATGGTAGACTGTTTTTT.

The chain employs TRBV4-1 and TRBJ2-7, with 7 bases aligning to TRBD1. The germline gives CDR1 MGHRA, CDR2 YSYEKL. Trimming removed 0 bases from V and 2 bases from J; junction bases left unmatched: 10. This CDR3 comprises 17 residues. The CDR3 sequence: CASSQEGARQGAYEQYF. The CDR3 coding sequence is TGCGCCAGCAGCCAAGAGGGGGCTCGACAGGGAGCCTACGAGCAGTACTTC.

V usage is TRBV30 and J usage is TRBJ2-4, with no clear D. The CDR3 has 11 amino acids. From germline, CDR1 is GTSNPN and CDR2 SVGIG (reference sequence). The V end lost 3 bases, the J end lost 8 bases, and 8 bases lay between the germline ends. CDR3 sequence: CAWRVMDIQYF. CDR3 DNA sequence: TGTGCCTGGAGAGTTATGGACATTCAGTACTTC.

V gene TRBV27 combines with J gene TRBJ2-7; TRBD1 matches 8 bases. The CDR3 covers 14 residues. The trim removed 5 bases at V and 6 bases at J, leaving 9 bases unmatched. Germline V gene data show CDR1 as MNHEY and CDR2 as SMNVEV (reference sequence). As DNA, the CDR3 is TGTGCCAGCAGTCCACAACCGGACAGGGCCGAGCAGTACTTC. It encodes CASSPQPDRAEQYF.

The J gene is TRBJ1-3, the V gene TRBV5-1; tentative D call: TRBD1 (6 bases). The germline V gene encodes CDR1 SGHRS and CDR2 YFSETQ. Trimming took 0 bases from V and 0 from J, leaving 10 bases between them. CDR3 size: 16 residues. CDR3: CASSLAGAPSGNTIYF. The CDR3 DNA is TGCGCCAGCAGCTTGGCGGGGGCACCCTCTGGAAACACCATATATTTT.

This chain joins TRBV6-5 and TRBJ1-1, with D hard to call. This CDR3 comprises 15 residues. The germline gives CDR1 MNHEY, CDR2 SVGAGI. V dropped 0 bases and J dropped 1 base, with 9 bases sitting between them. Here the CDR3 DNA reads TGTGCCAGCAGTTACTCGGTGCAGGCGAACACTGAAGCTTTCTTT. Translated: CASSYSVQANTEAFF.

V is TRBV11-2 and J is TRBJ1-4; a weak D match, TRBD1 (5 bases). Germline loops: CDR1 SGHAT, CDR2 FQNNGV. The CDR3 contains 16 residues. Trimming removed 0 bases from V and 2 bases from J, with 10 bases in between. The chain's CDR3 is CASSLDQGGTNEKLFF. The DNA for the CDR3 is TGTGCCAGCAGCTTAGACCAGGGTGGGACTAATGAAAAACTGTTTTTT.

The chain carries TRBV7-9 and TRBJ2-7, with D perhaps given as TRBD1 or TRBD2 (5 bases each). There are 12 residues in the CDR3. CDR1 is SEHNR and CDR2 is FQNEAQ in the germline V gene (reference sequence). V dropped 4 bases and J dropped 4 bases, with 8 bases sitting between them. CDR3 sequence (DNA): TGTGCCAGCAGCTCCGGGACGTACGAGCAGTACTTC. It encodes CASSSGTYEQYF.

The V and J genes are TRBV27 and TRBJ2-6; no reliable D call. V was clipped by 5 bases and J by 3 bases, with 8 bases between them. The length of the CDR3 is 14 residues. CDR1 MNHEY and CDR2 SMNVEV come from the germline V gene (reference sequence). This CDR3 is CASSPLSGANVLTF. CDR3 in DNA: TGTGCCAGCAGTCCGCTTAGTGGGGCCAACGTCCTGACTTTC.

V usage is TRBV27 and J usage is TRBJ2-3; a weak D match, TRBD2 (5 bases). The CDR3 length is 13 residues. Germline assignment: CDR1 MNHEY and CDR2 SMNVEV (reference sequence). V shed 6 bases and J shed 6 bases, with 13 bases lying between them. This chain's CDR3 is CASRKRTGDTQYF. Written as DNA, the CDR3 is TGTGCCAGCAGAAAACGGACTGGGGATACGCAGTATTTT.

V gene TRBV6-1 combines with J gene TRBJ2-7, with D possibly being TRBD1 (6 bases). CDR1 is MNHNS, CDR2 SASEGT, per germline. V lost 8 bases to trimming and J lost 4 bases, with 18 bases between them. This CDR3 comprises 14 residues. This chain's CDR3 is CASAQGFLGYEQYF. For the CDR3, the DNA is TGTGCCAGCGCTCAGGGGTTCCTAGGGTACGAGCAGTACTTC.